This entry concerns a single TCR beta chain. Its target is not known. Clones were sequenced by immunoSEQ multiplex PCR, and TCRdb holds only the in-frame ones, with some missing. The sample consists of about 110,000 clones, less than 95% of them appearing once. Looked up from germline, CDR1 is SGHRS and CDR2 is YFSETQ. V dropped 5 bases and J dropped 8; count of bases not matched to a gene: 14. The CDR3 runs to 15 residues. Analyses pooled second doses at about 4 or about 12 weeks. This entry is derived from a study of T cell responses to AZD1222 COVID-19 vaccine. Study observations and caveats: Dominant CD4 TCR responses targeted spike regions 160-218 and 743-854.

The sample was peripheral blood, taken 28 days after the second AZD1222 dose. V gene TRBV5-1 combines with J gene TRBJ1-2, with TRBD1 matching over 8 bases. This clonotype originated in an adult who received the AZD1222 COVID-19 vaccine. DNA for the CDR3: TGCGCCAGCAGTCCCCGCACGACAGGGGCGGAGGGCTACACCTTC. This translates into CASSPRTTGAEGYTF.